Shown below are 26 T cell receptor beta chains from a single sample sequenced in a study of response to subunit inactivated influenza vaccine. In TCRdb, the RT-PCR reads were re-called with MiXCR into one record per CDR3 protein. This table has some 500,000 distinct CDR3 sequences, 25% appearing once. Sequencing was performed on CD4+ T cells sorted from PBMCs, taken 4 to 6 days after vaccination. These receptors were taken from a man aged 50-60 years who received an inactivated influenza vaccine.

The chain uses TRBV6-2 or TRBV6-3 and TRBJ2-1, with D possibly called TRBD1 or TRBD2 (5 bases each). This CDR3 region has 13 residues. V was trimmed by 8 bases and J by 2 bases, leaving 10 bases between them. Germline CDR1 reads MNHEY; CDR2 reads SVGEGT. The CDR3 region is CASGGFPYNEQFF. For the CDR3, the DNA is TGTGCCAGCGGGGGTTTTCCCTACAATGAGCAGTTCTTC.

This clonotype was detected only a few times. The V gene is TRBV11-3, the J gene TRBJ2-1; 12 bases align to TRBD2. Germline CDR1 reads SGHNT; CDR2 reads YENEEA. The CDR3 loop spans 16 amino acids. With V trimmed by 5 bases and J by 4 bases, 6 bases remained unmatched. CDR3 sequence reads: CASSPSGTSGYNEQFF. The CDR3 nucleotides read TGTGCCAGCAGCCCCTCCGGGACTAGCGGGTACAATGAGCAGTTCTTC.

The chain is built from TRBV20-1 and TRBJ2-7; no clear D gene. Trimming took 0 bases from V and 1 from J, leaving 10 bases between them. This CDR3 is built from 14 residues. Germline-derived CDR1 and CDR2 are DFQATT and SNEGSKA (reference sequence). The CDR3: CSARDPFSSYEQYF. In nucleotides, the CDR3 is TGCAGTGCTAGAGACCCCTTCTCGTCCTACGAGCAGTACTTC.

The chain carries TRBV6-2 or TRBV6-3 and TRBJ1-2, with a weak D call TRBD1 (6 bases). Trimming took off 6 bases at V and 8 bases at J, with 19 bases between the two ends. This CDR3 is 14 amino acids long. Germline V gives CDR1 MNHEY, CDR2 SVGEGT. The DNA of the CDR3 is TGTGCCAGCAGATTTCTCCTGCGAGGGGGGGGCTACACCTTC. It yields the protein CASRFLLRGGGYTF.

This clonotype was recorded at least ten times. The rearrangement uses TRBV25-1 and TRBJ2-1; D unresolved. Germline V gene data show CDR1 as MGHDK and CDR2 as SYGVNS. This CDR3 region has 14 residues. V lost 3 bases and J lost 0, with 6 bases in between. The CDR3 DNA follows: TGTGCCAGCAGTGATGGCAGCTCCTACAATGAGCAGTTCTTC. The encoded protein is CASSDGSSYNEQFF.

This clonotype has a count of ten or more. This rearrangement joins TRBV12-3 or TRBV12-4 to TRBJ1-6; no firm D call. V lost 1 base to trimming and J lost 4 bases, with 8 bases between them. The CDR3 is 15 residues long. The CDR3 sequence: CASSLGAEYNSPLHF. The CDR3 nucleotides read TGTGCCAGCAGTTTAGGGGCAGAATATAATTCACCCCTCCACTTT.

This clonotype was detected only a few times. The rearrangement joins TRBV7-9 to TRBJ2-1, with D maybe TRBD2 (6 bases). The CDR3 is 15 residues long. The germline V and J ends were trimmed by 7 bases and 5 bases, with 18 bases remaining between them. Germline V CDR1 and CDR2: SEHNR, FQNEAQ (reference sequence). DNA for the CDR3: TGTGCCAGCACCCAGTACGGGAGAAACAACAATGAGCAGTTCTTC. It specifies CASTQYGRNNNEQFF.

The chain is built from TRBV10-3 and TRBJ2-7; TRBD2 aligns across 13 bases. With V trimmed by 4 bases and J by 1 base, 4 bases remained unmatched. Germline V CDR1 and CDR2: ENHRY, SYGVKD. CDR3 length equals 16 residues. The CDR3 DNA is TGTGCCATCAGTGGGACTAGCGGGAGACTATCCTACGAGCAGTACTTC. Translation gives CAISGTSGRLSYEQYF.

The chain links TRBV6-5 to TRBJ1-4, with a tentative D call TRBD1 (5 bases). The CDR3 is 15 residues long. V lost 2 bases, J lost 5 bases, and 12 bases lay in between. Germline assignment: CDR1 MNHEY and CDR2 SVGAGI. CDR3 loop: CASSYLGRTNEKLFF. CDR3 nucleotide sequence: TGTGCCAGCAGTTACCTGGGACGGACAAATGAAAAACTGTTTTTT.

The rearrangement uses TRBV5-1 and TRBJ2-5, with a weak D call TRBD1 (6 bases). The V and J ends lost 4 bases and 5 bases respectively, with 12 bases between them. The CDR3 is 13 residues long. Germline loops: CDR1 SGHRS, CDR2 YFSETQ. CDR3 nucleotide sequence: TGCGCCAGCAGCACGGGACACGGCGAGACCCAGTACTTC. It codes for CASSTGHGETQYF.

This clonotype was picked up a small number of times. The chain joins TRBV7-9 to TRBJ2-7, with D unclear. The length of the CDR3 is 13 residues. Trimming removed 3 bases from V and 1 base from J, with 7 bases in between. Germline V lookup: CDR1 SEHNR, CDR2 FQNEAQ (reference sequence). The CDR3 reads CASSFLQSYEQYF. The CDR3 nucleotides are TGTGCCAGCAGCTTTCTGCAGTCCTACGAGCAGTACTTC.

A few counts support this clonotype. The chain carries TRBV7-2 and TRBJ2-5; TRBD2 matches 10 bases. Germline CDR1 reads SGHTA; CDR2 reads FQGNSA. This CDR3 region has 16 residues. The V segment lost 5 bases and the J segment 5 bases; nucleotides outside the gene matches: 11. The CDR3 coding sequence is TGTGCCAGCAGCCCTCGGTTGCTAGCGGGAGTGGAGACCCAGTACTTC. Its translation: CASSPRLLAGVETQYF.

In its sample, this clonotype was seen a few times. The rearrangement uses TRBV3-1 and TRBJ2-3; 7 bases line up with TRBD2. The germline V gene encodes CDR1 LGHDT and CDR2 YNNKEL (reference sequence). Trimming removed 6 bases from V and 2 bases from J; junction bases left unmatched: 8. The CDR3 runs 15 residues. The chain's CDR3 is CASSQPGLPTDTQYF. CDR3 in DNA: TGTGCCAGCAGTCAGCCGGGACTACCCACAGATACGCAGTATTTT.

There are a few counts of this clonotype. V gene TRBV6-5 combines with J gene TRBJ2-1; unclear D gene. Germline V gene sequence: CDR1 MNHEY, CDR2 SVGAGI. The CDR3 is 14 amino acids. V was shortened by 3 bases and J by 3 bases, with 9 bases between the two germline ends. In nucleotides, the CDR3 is TGTGCCAGCAGTTATCGGCTTTACTACAATGAGCAGTTCTTC. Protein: CASSYRLYYNEQFF.

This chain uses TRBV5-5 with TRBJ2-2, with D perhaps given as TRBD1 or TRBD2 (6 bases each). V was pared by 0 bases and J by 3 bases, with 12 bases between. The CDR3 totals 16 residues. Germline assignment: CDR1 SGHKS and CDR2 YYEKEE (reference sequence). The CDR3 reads CASSLAPRGDTGELFF. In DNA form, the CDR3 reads TGTGCCAGCAGCTTGGCTCCTAGGGGGGACACCGGGGAGCTGTTTTTT.

Here the CDR3 reads CSAREEKGNTGELFF. CDR3 DNA sequence: TGCAGTGCTAGAGAAGAGAAGGGGAACACCGGGGAGCTGTTTTTT. The chain recombines TRBV20-1 with TRBJ2-2; D remains ambiguous. This CDR3 region has 15 residues. Germline CDR1 is DFQATT and CDR2 is SNEGSKA (reference sequence). Trimming shortened V by 0 bases and J by 1 base, and 9 bases separated the two germline ends.

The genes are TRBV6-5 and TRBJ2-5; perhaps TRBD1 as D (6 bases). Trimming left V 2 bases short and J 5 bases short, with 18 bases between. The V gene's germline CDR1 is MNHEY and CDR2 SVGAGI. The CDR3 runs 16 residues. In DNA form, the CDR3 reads TGTGCCAGCAGTTACGACCCCGGGGCCACAGGGGAGACCCAGTACTTC. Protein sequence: CASSYDPGATGETQYF.

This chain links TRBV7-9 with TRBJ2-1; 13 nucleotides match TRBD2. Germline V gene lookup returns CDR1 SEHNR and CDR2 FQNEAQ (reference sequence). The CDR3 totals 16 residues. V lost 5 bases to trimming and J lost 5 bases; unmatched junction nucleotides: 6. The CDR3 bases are TGTGCCAGCAGCCATCTGACTAGCGGGGGGAACAATGAGCAGTTCTTC. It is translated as CASSHLTSGGNNEQFF.

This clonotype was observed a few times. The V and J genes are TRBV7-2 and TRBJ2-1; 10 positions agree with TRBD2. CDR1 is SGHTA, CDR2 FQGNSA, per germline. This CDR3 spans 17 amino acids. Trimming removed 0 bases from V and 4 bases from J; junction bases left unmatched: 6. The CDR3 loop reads CASSLARTSGIYNEQFF. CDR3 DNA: TGTGCCAGCAGCTTAGCGAGGACTAGCGGAATTTACAATGAGCAGTTCTTC.

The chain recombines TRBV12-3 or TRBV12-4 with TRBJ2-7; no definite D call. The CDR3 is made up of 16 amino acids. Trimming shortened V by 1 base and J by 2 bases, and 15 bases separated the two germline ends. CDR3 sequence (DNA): TGTGCCAGCAGTTTAGACACCGGTACACGGACCTACGAGCAGTACTTC. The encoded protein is CASSLDTGTRTYEQYF.

Here the CDR3 reads CSAPPGGEGYGYTF. Here the CDR3 DNA reads TGCAGTGCCCCGCCGGGGGGGGAGGGCTATGGCTACACCTTC. The V call is TRBV20-1, the J call TRBJ1-2, with D perhaps TRBD1 (5 bases). V lost 6 bases to trimming and J lost 4 bases, with 18 bases between them. Germline CDR1 and CDR2: DFQATT and SNEGSKA (reference sequence). The CDR3 is made up of 14 amino acids.

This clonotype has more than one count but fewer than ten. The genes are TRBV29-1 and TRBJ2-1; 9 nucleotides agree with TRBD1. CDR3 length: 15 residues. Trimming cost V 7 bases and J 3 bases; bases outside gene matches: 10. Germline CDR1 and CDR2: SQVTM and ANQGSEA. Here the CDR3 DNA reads TGCAGCGCCGAATCCGGGACAGGGAGCTACAATGAGCAGTTCTTC. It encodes CSAESGTGSYNEQFF.

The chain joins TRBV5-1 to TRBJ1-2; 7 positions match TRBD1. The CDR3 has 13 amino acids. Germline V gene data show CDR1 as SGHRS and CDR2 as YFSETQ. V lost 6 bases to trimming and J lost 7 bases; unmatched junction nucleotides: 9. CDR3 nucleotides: TGCGCCAGCAACACAGGGGAGGGTATTGGCTACACCTTC. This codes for CASNTGEGIGYTF.

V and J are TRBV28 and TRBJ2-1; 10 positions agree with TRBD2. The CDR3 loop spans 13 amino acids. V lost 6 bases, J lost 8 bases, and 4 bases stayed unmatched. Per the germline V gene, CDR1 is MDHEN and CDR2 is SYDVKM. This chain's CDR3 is CASRSGLADEQFF. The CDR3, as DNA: TGTGCCAGCAGGTCCGGACTAGCGGATGAGCAGTTCTTC.

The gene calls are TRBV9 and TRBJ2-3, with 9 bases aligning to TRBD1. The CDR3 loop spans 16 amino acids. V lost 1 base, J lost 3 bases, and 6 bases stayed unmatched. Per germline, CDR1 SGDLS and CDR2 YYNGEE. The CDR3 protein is CASSVHTGGLTDTQYF. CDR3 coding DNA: TGTGCCAGCAGCGTACATACAGGGGGCCTTACAGATACGCAGTATTTT.

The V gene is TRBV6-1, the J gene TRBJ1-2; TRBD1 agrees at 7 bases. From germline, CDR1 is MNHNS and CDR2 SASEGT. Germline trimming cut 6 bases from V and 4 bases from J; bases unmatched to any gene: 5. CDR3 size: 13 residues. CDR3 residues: CASSGRGSYGYTF. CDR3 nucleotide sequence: TGTGCCAGCAGCGGCAGGGGGTCCTATGGCTACACCTTC.